A single sample gave rise to the 32 T cell receptor beta chains below, sequenced in a study of T-cell reconstitution after alpha-beta-depleted transplantation in children. Unique molecular identifiers were incorporated when the TCRbeta library was constructed. From the PCR reads, TCRdb called clonotypes with MiXCR, one entry per CDR3 protein. The repertoire includes 80,000 to 100,000 distinct CDR3 sequences, less than 25% of them detected once, and 20% to 25% sits in the top ten. Sequences were derived from PBMCs, sampled before TCRalphabeta/CD19-depleted stem cell transplant. The receptors originated from a boy between 2 and 10 years old with acute lymphoblastic leukemia, due to receive a stem cell transplant.

This clonotype was observed a handful of times. CDR3 nucleotides: TGCAGTGCTAGAAACCTAGCAGATACGCAGTATTTT. It specifies CSARNLADTQYF. The chain uses TRBV20-1 and TRBJ2-3; D uncertain. V shed 2 bases and J shed 4 bases, with 7 bases lying between them. Germline loops: CDR1 DFQATT, CDR2 SNEGSKA (reference sequence). The CDR3 totals 12 residues.

The chain uses TRBV28 and TRBJ1-1, with no clear D. The germline V gene encodes CDR1 MDHEN and CDR2 SYDVKM. The V gene lost 2 bases and the J gene lost 3 bases, with 10 bases spanning the gap. The CDR3 is 14 amino acids. In nucleotides, the CDR3 is TGTGCCAGCAGTTTACTTGGGTTGGACACTGAAGCTTTCTTT. Residues: CASSLLGLDTEAFF.

The rearrangement joins TRBV7-2 to TRBJ2-7; unclear D gene. The germline gives CDR1 SGHTA, CDR2 FQGNSA. V was pared by 6 bases and J by 7 bases, with 10 bases between. This CDR3 comprises 11 residues. The CDR3 coding sequence is TGTGCCAGCAGTAACTTCTGGGAGCAGTACTTC. It is translated as CASSNFWEQYF.

This rearrangement joins TRBV29-1 to TRBJ1-1, with a possible D match to TRBD1 (6 bases). Germline-derived CDR1 and CDR2 are SQVTM and ANQGSEA. With 4 bases removed from V and 4 bases from J, the gap between germline ends came to 19 bases. The CDR3 is 15 residues long. The CDR3 loop is CSVAFSKQGSTEAFF. The CDR3 DNA reads TGCAGCGTTGCCTTTTCCAAACAGGGATCCACTGAAGCTTTCTTT.

Comment on this clonotype: The junction departs from the called germline gene at one end, perhaps through a read error. CDR3 in amino acids: CANSFWTGAHTDTQYF. The CDR3 DNA is TGTGCCAACAGTTTCTGGACAGGGGCCCACACAGATACGCAGTATTTT. The chain is built from TRBV12-3 or TRBV12-4 and TRBJ2-3; 9 nucleotides agree with TRBD1. The CDR3 is 16 amino acids.

This rearrangement joins TRBV6-1 to TRBJ2-7; 13 bases map to TRBD2. The germline gives CDR1 MNHNS, CDR2 SASEGT. This CDR3 comprises 15 residues. Losses at the gene ends were 6 bases for V and 5 bases for J; bases not matched to a gene: 7. This CDR3 is CASRKGTSGTNEQYF. As DNA, the CDR3 is TGTGCCAGCAGGAAAGGGACTAGCGGGACCAACGAGCAGTACTTC.

The chain carries TRBV27 and TRBJ1-1, with no clear D. The CDR3 covers 14 residues. Trimming shortened V by 2 bases and J by 1 base, and 8 bases separated the two germline ends. From germline, CDR1 is MNHEY and CDR2 SMNVEV (reference sequence). DNA for the CDR3: TGTGCCAGCAGTTTAGGGTGGGGGAACACTGAAGCTTTCTTT. Its translation: CASSLGWGNTEAFF.

This clonotype was seen repeatedly, ten times or more. The V call is TRBV20-1, the J call TRBJ2-5; D may be TRBD1 (5 bases). V dropped 3 bases and J dropped 8 bases, with 10 bases sitting between them. The CDR3 is 11 residues long. CDR1 is DFQATT, CDR2 SNEGSKA, per germline (reference sequence). The CDR3 sequence is CSARVRDTQYF. CDR3 sequence (DNA): TGCAGTGCTAGGGTCAGGGATACCCAGTACTTC.

This clonotype came up many times. The gene calls are TRBV7-2 and TRBJ2-7; the D gene is possibly TRBD1 (6 bases). CDR3 length equals 17 residues. V lost 4 bases and J lost 2, with 21 bases in between. CDR1 and CDR2 (germline): SGHTA, FQGNSA. CDR3 DNA: TGTGCCAGCAGCTCCAGGGGATCGAGCTATGGCCCCTACGAGCAGTACTTC. It specifies CASSSRGSSYGPYEQYF. The whole variable domain, remainder taken from reference TRBV7-2 and TRBJ2-7, is GAGVSQSPSNKVTEKGKDVELRCDPISGHTALYWYRQSLGQGLEFLIYFQGNSAPDKSGLPSDRFSAERTGGSVSTLTIQRTQQEDSAVYLCASSSRGSSYGPYEQYFGPGTRLTVT.

This clonotype was picked up a small number of times. The V and J genes are TRBV19 and TRBJ2-1; D may be TRBD2 (6 bases). The CDR3 is made up of 13 amino acids. The V gene's germline CDR1 is LNHDA and CDR2 SQIVND (reference sequence). V was clipped by 7 bases and J by 9 bases, with 16 bases between them. The CDR3 loop is CASNGIAEGEQFF. As DNA, the CDR3 is TGTGCCAGTAACGGGATAGCGGAGGGTGAGCAGTTCTTC.

This clonotype was observed a few times. The V and J genes are TRBV20-1 and TRBJ2-3; D is unclear. The CDR3 covers 13 residues. Germline V gene lookup returns CDR1 DFQATT and CDR2 SNEGSKA (reference sequence). V was pared by 3 bases and J by 0 bases, with 7 bases between. This chain's CDR3 is CSARVGSTDTQYF. Here the CDR3 DNA reads TGCAGTGCTAGGGTAGGGAGCACAGATACGCAGTATTTT.

This clonotype was seen once. V usage is TRBV29-1 and J usage is TRBJ2-7; D not certain. CDR1 and CDR2 (germline): SQVTM, ANQGSEA. The CDR3 is made up of 12 amino acids. V lost 2 bases to trimming and J lost 2 bases, with 7 bases between them. The DNA of the CDR3 is TGCAGCGTTGAATTCGGGCCCTACGAGCAGTACTTC. Residues: CSVEFGPYEQYF.

This clonotype was detected only a few times. The V gene is TRBV3-1, the J gene TRBJ2-1, with D uncertain. Trimming took off 3 bases at V and 6 bases at J, with 3 bases between the two ends. CDR1 is LGHDT and CDR2 is YNNKEL in the germline V gene (reference sequence). The CDR3 covers 11 residues. Here the CDR3 DNA reads TGTGCCAGCAGCCACGGCAATGAGCAGTTCTTC. Translation: CASSHGNEQFF.

This clonotype was detected only a few times. This chain uses TRBV7-6 with TRBJ2-7; D is perhaps TRBD1 (6 bases). The V gene's germline CDR1 is SGHVS and CDR2 FNYEAQ. This CDR3 has 14 residues. V dropped 5 bases and J dropped 2 bases, with 13 bases sitting between them. The CDR3 reads CASSPYRAAYEQYF. The CDR3 DNA follows: TGTGCCAGCAGCCCATACAGGGCCGCCTACGAGCAGTACTTC.

The chain links TRBV7-8 to TRBJ2-2; 10 bases match TRBD1. The V and J ends lost 10 bases and 7 bases, in that order; junction bases with no gene match: 9. The CDR3 covers 14 residues. The V gene's germline CDR1 is SGHVS and CDR2 FQNEAQ. As DNA, the CDR3 is TGTGCCACCCAGGACAGGGGGTCCGGCGGGGAGCTGTTTTTT. The encoded protein is CATQDRGSGGELFF. Full variable domain (remainder filled in from reference TRBV7-8 and TRBJ2-2): GAGVSQSPRYKVAKRGQDVALRCDPISGHVSLFWYQQALGQGPEFLTYFQNEAQLDKSGLPSDRFFAERPEGSVSTLKIQRTQQEDSAVYLCATQDRGSGGELFFGEGSRLTVL.

J is TRBJ1-1 and V is TRBV20-1; D possibly corresponds to TRBD1 (6 bases). V shed 1 base and J shed 5 bases, with 11 bases lying between them. The CDR3 is made up of 13 amino acids. Germline CDR1 is DFQATT and CDR2 is SNEGSKA (reference sequence). CDR3 loop: CSARVGARTEAFF. The DNA of the CDR3 is TGCAGTGCTAGAGTGGGGGCTCGAACTGAAGCTTTCTTT.

The rearrangement links TRBV20-1 to TRBJ2-3, with D perhaps matching TRBD1 (5 bases). Trimming took off 3 bases at V and 0 bases at J, with 16 bases between the two ends. This CDR3 has 16 residues. Germline V gene data show CDR1 as DFQATT and CDR2 as SNEGSKA (reference sequence). The CDR3 spells CSARTPRGSSTDTQYF. The CDR3 DNA follows: TGCAGTGCTAGGACCCCAAGGGGCTCAAGCACAGATACGCAGTATTTT.

The CDR3 is CASSLGLVFNEQFF. The DNA for the CDR3 is TGTGCCAGCAGCTTAGGGCTTGTATTCAATGAGCAGTTCTTC. The chain employs TRBV7-8 and TRBJ2-1; D remains unclear. Germline V gene lookup returns CDR1 SGHVS and CDR2 FQNEAQ. V shed 1 base and J shed 6 bases, with 10 bases lying between them. This CDR3 is built from 14 residues.

The chain employs TRBV5-1 and TRBJ2-1, with D tentatively TRBD2 (6 bases). V dropped 5 bases and J dropped 10 bases, with 22 bases sitting between them. Germline V lookup: CDR1 SGHRS, CDR2 YFSETQ. The CDR3 is made up of 15 amino acids. CDR3 nucleotide sequence: TGCGCCAGCAGGTCCGGGGCTAGCGCAGTGGGCGAGCAGTTCTTC. Translated: CASRSGASAVGEQFF.

Points on this clonotype: The junction shows a germline mismatch at one end, possibly a read error. V is TRBV3-1 and J is TRBJ2-7, with 12 positions matching TRBD2. Germline loops: CDR1 LGHDT, CDR2 YNNKEL (reference sequence). The CDR3 length is 18 residues. The CDR3 coding sequence is TGTGCCAGCTGCCAACCTAGCGGGAGGGATAGGAGCTCCTACGAGCAGTACTTC. Encoded protein: CASCQPSGRDRSSYEQYF.

This clonotype came up a few times. CDR3 sequence: CASSQVENEQFF. The CDR3 DNA reads as TGTGCCAGCAGCCAAGTGGAAAATGAGCAGTTCTTC. The gene calls are TRBV3-1 and TRBJ2-1, with unresolved D. Trimming removed 1 base from V and 7 bases from J, with 5 bases in between. The CDR3 is made up of 12 amino acids. Germline V gene sequence: CDR1 LGHDT, CDR2 YNNKEL (reference sequence).

The genes are TRBV14 and TRBJ1-1; maybe TRBD1 (6 bases). The V end was cut by 4 bases, the J end by 8 bases, with 17 bases between. CDR1 and CDR2 from the germline V gene are SGHDN and FVKESK. CDR3 length equals 14 residues. Here the CDR3 reads CASSRRWGAGEAFF. The CDR3 nucleotides are TGTGCCAGCAGCCGCCGGTGGGGGGCTGGGGAAGCTTTCTTT.

This clonotype turned up a few times. The rearrangement uses TRBV4-1 and TRBJ2-7; 11 nucleotides agree with TRBD2. The germline CDR1 and CDR2 sequences are MGHRA and YSYEKL. Trimming at V came to 4 bases and at J to 3 bases, leaving 5 bases not matched to a gene. The CDR3 extends over 15 amino acids. The CDR3: CASSPGLAEVYEQYF. The CDR3 nucleotides read TGCGCCAGCAGCCCGGGACTAGCGGAGGTCTACGAGCAGTACTTC.

The sample holds a few counts of this clonotype. CDR3 sequence: CATSSSGGTDTQYF. The CDR3 coding sequence is TGTGCCACCAGCAGCAGCGGAGGCACAGATACGCAGTATTTT. The chain employs TRBV15 and TRBJ2-3, with TRBD2 as a possible D gene (5 bases). Germline CDR1 LNHNV, CDR2 YYDKDF (reference sequence). The CDR3 length is 14 residues. Trimming removed 3 bases from V and 1 base from J, with 8 bases in between.

The V and J genes are TRBV19 and TRBJ2-1; TRBD2 matches 10 bases. The V gene's germline CDR1 is LNHDA and CDR2 SQIVND (reference sequence). CDR3 length equals 15 residues. The trim removed 6 bases at V and 8 bases at J, leaving 10 bases unmatched. The CDR3 DNA reads TGTGCCAGTAGCTTCGGACTAGCGGAGGCACATGAGCAGTTCTTC. Protein: CASSFGLAEAHEQFF.

The sample holds a few counts of this clonotype. The chain combines TRBV11-2 with TRBJ2-7; possible D gene TRBD1, 5 bases. The CDR3 contains 14 residues. Per the germline V gene, CDR1 is SGHAT and CDR2 is FQNNGV. The V end lost 4 bases, the J end lost 7 bases, and 17 bases lay between the germline ends. This chain's CDR3 is CASSYGSTKGEQYF. DNA for the CDR3: TGTGCCAGCAGCTACGGGTCTACCAAGGGGGAGCAGTACTTC.

The rearrangement joins TRBV28 to TRBJ2-5, with 7 bases identical to TRBD2. With 0 bases clipped from V and 5 bases from J, the junction kept 6 bases outside the gene matches. The CDR3 is made up of 15 amino acids. Germline CDR1 is MDHEN and CDR2 is SYDVKM. The CDR3 spells CASSLWRELGETQYF. The CDR3 DNA reads TGTGCCAGCAGTTTATGGCGGGAGCTGGGGGAGACCCAGTACTTC.

The rearrangement uses TRBV20-1 and TRBJ1-2; the D gene is possibly TRBD1 (6 bases). Per the germline V gene, CDR1 is DFQATT and CDR2 is SNEGSKA (reference sequence). This CDR3 is built from 15 residues. Trimming shortened V by 3 bases and J by 1 base, and 15 bases separated the two germline ends. The CDR3 is CSARVGHDSNYGYTF. CDR3 bases: TGCAGTGCTAGGGTGGGACACGACAGTAACTATGGCTACACCTTC.

This clonotype was counted a few times. This chain uses TRBV5-1 with TRBJ2-4; D unresolved. Trimming removed 3 bases at V and 7 bases at J, with 11 bases between. The germline CDR1 and CDR2 sequences are SGHRS and YFSETQ. The CDR3 consists of 13 residues. The CDR3 reads CASSWSVGNIQYF. CDR3 nucleotides: TGCGCCAGCAGCTGGTCGGTCGGGAACATTCAGTACTTC.

This chain links TRBV15 with TRBJ1-1, with TRBD1 matching over 8 bases. The ends lost 0 bases at V and 6 bases at J; junction bases unmatched: 3. This CDR3 contains 14 residues. CDR1 and CDR2 (germline): LNHNV, YYDKDF (reference sequence). The CDR3 spells CATSRDRGPSEAFF. CDR3 in DNA: TGTGCCACCAGCAGAGACAGGGGGCCGTCTGAAGCTTTCTTT. Filled out from reference TRBV15 and TRBJ1-1, the complete variable domain reads DAMVIQNPRYQVTQFGKPVTLSCSQTLNHNVMYWYQQKSSQAPKLLFHYYDKDFNNEADTPDNFQSRRPNTSFCFLDIRSPGLGDTAMYLCATSRDRGPSEAFFGQGTRLTVV.

This clonotype was picked up many times. The chain combines TRBV6-5 with TRBJ2-7; the D is unclear. Trimming cost V 11 bases and J 5 bases, with 10 bases left between them. In germline, CDR1 is MNHEY, CDR2 SVGAGI. There are 10 residues in the CDR3. The CDR3 loop is CARPLHEQYF. The DNA for the CDR3 is TGTGCCCGCCCCTTACACGAGCAGTACTTC.

The chain has TRBV28 and TRBJ1-2; TRBD1 matches 9 bases. Trimming cost V 5 bases and J 4 bases; bases outside gene matches: 5. The CDR3 has 14 amino acids. Looked up from germline, CDR1 is MDHEN and CDR2 is SYDVKM. The CDR3 DNA is TGTGCCAGCAGTGGGACAGGGAGGCCCTATGGCTACACCTTC. As protein: CASSGTGRPYGYTF.